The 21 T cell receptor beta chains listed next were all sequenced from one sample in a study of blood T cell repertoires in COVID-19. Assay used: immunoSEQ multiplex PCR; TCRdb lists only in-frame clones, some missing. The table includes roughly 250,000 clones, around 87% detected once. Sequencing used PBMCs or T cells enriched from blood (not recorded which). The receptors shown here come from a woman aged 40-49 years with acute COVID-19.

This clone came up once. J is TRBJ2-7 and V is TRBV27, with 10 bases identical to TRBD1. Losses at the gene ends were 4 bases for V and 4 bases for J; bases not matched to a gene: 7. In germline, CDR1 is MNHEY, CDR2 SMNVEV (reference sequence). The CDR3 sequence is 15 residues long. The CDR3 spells CASSSTTGGMYEQYF. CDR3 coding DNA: TGTGCCAGCAGTTCTACGACAGGGGGCATGTACGAGCAGTACTTC.

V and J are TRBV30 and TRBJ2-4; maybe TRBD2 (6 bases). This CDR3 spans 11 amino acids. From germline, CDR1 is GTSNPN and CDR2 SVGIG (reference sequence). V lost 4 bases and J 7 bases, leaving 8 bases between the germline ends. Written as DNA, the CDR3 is TGTGCCTGGATGGAGGGCAACATTCAGTACTTC. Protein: CAWMEGNIQYF.

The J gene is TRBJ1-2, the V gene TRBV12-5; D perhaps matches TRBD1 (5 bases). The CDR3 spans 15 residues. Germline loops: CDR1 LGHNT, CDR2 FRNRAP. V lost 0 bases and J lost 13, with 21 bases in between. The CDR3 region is CASGLVLMDTSLVTF. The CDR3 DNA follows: TGTGCTAGTGGTTTGGTATTAATGGACACCTCCCTAGTCACCTTC.

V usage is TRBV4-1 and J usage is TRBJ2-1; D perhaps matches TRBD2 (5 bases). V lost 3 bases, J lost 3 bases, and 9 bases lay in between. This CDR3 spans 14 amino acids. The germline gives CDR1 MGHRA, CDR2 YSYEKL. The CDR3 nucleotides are TGCGCCAGCAGCCATAGCGAATACTACAATGAGCAGTTCTTC. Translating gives CASSHSEYYNEQFF.

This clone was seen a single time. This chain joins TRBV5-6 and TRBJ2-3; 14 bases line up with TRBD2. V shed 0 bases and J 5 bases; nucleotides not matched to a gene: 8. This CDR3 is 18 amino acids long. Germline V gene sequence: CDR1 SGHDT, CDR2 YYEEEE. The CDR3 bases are TGTGCCAGCAGCTTGGGTCCCCCGGGACTAGCGGGAGAAGATACGCAGTATTTT. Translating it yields CASSLGPPGLAGEDTQYF.

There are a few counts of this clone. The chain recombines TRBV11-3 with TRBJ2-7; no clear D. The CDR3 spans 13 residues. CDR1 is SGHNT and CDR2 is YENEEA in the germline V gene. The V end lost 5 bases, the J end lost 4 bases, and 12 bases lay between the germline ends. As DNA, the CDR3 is TGTGCCAGCAGCCACGGGTTTCTTTACGAGCAGTACTTC. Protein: CASSHGFLYEQYF.

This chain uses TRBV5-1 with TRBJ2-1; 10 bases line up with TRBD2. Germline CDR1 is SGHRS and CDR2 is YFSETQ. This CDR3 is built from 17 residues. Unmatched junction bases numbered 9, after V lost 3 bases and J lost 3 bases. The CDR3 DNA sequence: TGCGCCAGCAGCTCCCAGCCTAGGACTAGCGGCTACAATGAGCAGTTCTTC. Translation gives CASSSQPRTSGYNEQFF.

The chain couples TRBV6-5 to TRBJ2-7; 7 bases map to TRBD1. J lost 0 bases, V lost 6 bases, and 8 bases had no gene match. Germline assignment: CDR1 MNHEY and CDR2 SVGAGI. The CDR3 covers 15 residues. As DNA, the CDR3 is TGTGCCAGCAGGTCGGGACAGAACCCCTCCTACGAGCAGTACTTC. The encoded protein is CASRSGQNPSYEQYF.

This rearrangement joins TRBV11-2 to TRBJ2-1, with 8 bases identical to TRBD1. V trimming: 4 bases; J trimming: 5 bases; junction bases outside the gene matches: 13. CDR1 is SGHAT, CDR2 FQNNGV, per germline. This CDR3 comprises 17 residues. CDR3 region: CASSSSPGTGKHNEQFF. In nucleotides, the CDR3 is TGTGCCAGCAGCTCTTCTCCCGGGACAGGAAAACACAATGAGCAGTTCTTC.

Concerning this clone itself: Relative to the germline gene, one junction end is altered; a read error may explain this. In nucleotides, the CDR3 is TGCGCCAGCTCGAGGGGGACAGGCAGACCTGGGAACACCATATATTTT. The encoded protein is CASSRGTGRPGNTIYF. The chain combines TRBV10-2 with TRBJ1-3; 8 bases fit TRBD1. Germline V CDR1 and CDR2: WSHSY, SAAADI. The CDR3 extends over 16 amino acids.

In nucleotides, the CDR3 is TGTGCCAGCAGTGAAGCCCCCGTCAGGCTGTACTTC. Its protein is CASSEAPVRLYF. The chain combines TRBV25-1 with TRBJ2-7; unclear D gene. V lost 2 bases to trimming and J lost 12 bases, with 14 bases between them. The CDR3 has 12 amino acids. Germline V gives CDR1 MGHDK, CDR2 SYGVNS.

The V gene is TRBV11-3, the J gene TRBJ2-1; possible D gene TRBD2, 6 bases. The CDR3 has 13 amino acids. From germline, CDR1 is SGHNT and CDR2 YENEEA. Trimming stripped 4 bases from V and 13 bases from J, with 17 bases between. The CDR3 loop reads CASSSADRGTQFF. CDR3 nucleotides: TGTGCCAGCAGCTCAGCGGATCGCGGGACTCAGTTCTTC. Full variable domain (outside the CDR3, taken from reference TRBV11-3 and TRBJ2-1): EAGVVQSPRYKIIEKKQPVAFWCNPISGHNTLYWYLQNLGQGPELLIRYENEEAVDDSQLPKDRFSAERLKGVDSTLKIQPAELGDSAVYLCASSSADRGTQFFGPGTRLTVL.

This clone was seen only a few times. CDR3 nucleotide sequence: TGTGCCAGTGAGGCGGGTAAGCGCTCCTACAATGAGCAGTTCTTC. Translation: CASEAGKRSYNEQFF. J is TRBJ2-1 and V is TRBV25-1; TRBD2 might be the D (5 bases). Trimming removed 9 bases from V and 0 bases from J, with 15 bases in between. Germline V CDR1 and CDR2: MGHDK, SYGVNS. CDR3 size: 15 residues.

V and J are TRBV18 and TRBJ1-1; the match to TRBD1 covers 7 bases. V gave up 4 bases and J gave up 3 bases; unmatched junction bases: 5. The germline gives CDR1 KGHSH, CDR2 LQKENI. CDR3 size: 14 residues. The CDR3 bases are TGTGCCAGCTCACTTACAACAGGGGACACTGAAGCTTTCTTT. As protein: CASSLTTGDTEAFF.

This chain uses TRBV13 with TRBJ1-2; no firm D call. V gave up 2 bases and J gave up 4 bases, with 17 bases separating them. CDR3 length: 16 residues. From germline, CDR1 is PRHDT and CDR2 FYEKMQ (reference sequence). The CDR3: CASSLSDSSNPYGYTF. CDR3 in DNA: TGTGCCAGCAGCTTATCCGACTCCTCTAATCCCTATGGCTACACCTTC.

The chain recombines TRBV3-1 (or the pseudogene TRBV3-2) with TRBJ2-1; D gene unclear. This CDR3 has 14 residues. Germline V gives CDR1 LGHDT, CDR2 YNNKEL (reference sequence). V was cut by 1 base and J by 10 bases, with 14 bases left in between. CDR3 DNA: TGTGCCAGCAGCCAAGGGGCAGCCCCAGGCGAGCAGTTCTTC. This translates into CASSQGAAPGEQFF.

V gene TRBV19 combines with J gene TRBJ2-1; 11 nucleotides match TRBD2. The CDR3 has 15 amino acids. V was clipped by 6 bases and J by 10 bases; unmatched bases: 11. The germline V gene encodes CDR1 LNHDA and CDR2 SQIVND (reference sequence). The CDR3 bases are TGTGCCAGTAGCCAGGGTAGCGGGAGGGCCCCCGAGCAGTTCTTC. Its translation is CASSQGSGRAPEQFF.

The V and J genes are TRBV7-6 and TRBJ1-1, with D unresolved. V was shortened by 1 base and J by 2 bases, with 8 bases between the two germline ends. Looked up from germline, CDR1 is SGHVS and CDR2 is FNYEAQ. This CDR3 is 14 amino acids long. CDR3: CASSLVADNTEAFF. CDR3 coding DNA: TGTGCCAGCAGCTTAGTGGCGGATAACACTGAAGCTTTCTTT.

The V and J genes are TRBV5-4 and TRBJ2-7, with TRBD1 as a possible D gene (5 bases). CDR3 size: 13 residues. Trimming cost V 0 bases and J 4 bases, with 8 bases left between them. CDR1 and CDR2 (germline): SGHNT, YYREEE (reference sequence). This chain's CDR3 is CASSLAGLYEQYF. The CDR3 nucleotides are TGTGCCAGCAGCTTGGCAGGGTTGTACGAGCAGTACTTC.

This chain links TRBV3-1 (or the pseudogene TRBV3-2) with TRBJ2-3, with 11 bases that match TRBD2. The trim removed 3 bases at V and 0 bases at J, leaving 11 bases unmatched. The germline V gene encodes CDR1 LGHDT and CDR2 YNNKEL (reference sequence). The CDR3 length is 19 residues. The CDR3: CASSHSGTSGPSSTDTQYF. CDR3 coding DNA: TGTGCCAGCAGCCACTCTGGGACTAGCGGACCATCTAGCACAGATACGCAGTATTTT.

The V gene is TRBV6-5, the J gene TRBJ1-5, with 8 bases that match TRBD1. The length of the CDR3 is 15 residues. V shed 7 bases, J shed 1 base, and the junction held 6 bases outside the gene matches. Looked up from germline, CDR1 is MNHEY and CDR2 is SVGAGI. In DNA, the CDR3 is TGTGCCAGCACCCAGGACAGGGTGAGCAATCAGCCCCAGCATTTT. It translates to CASTQDRVSNQPQHF.